This T cell receptor (beta chain) is from a study of tumor and adjacent non-tumor tissue in lung cancer. Study details: There were 11 to 12 adenocarcinoma, 2 squamous cell carcinoma and 1 small cell lung cancer cases. On average, productive TCRbeta reads reached about 4.2 million per sample.

TCRbeta libraries were built with three rounds of nested PCR, modified from ARM-PCR. TCRdb redid the calling of the multiplex PCR reads with MiXCR, one entry per CDR3 protein. The sample holds around 76,000 distinct CDR3 sequences; 76% are singletons and the top ten take under 50%. This sample's RNA came from whole unsorted tissue. Distant lung tissue was collected more than 3 cm away from the tumor edge. The germline CDR1 and CDR2 sequences are SGHNT and YYREEE (reference sequence). CDR3 length: 13 residues. V lost 4 bases and J 4 bases, leaving 11 bases between the germline ends. In regard to this clonotype: What it binds is unknown.

Study results and limitations: Tumor tissue had significantly higher TCR diversity than normal lung. Tumor repertoires had a smaller top 100 clone share than normal lung.

The receptor's source is a man in his 70s with non-small cell lung cancer. The V call is TRBV5-4, the J call TRBJ1-1; D not resolved. The sequenced sample consisted of distant non-tumor lung tissue. The CDR3 is CASSSSMSTEAFF. DNA of the CDR3: TGTGCCAGCAGCAGCAGTATGAGCACTGAAGCTTTCTTT. The whole variable domain, filled in from reference TRBV5-4 and TRBJ1-1, reads ETGVTQSPTHLIKTRGQQVTLRCSSQSGHNTVSWYQQALGQGPQFIFQYYREEENGRGNFPPRFSGLQFPNYSSELNVNALELDDSALYLCASSSSMSTEAFFGQGTRLTVV.